A few counts support the clone carrying this T cell receptor beta chain. The data belong to a study of Graves' ophthalmopathy and Graves' hyperthyroidism. The CDR3 is 13 residues long. Per the germline V gene, CDR1 is ENHRY and CDR2 is SYGVKD. Trimming left V 2 bases short and J 6 bases short, with 8 bases between. Transcripts of RNA were the source for amplifying TCR beta CDR3 regions. RT-PCR in the first round used HTBI primers; a second-round multiplex PCR followed. Using its own MiXCR run on the multiplex PCR reads, TCRdb lists one record per CDR3 protein. Here the sample spans over a million distinct CDR3 sequences, approximately 35% being singletons.

Material: peripheral blood or thyroid tissue (not recorded which). This rearrangement joins TRBV10-3 to TRBJ1-5; D call uncertain. This clonotype originated in an adult man with Graves' hyperthyroidism. CDR3 nucleotide sequence: TGTGCCATCAGTGAGCGGACGACTCAGCCCCAGCATTTT. The encoded protein is CAISERTTQPQHF.